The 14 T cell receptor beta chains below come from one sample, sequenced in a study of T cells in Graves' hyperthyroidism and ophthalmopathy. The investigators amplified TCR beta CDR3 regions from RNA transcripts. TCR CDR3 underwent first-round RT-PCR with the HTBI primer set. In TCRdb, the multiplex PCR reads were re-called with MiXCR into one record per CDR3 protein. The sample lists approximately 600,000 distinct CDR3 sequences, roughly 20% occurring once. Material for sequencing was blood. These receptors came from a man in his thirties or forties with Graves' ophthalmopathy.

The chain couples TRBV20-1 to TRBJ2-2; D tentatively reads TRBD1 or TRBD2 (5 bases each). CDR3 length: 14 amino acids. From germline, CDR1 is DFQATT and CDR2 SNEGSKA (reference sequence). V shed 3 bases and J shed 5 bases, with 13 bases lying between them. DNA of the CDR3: TGCAGTGCTAGGGGAGACAGAGGGACCGGGGAGCTGTTTTTT. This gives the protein CSARGDRGTGELFF.

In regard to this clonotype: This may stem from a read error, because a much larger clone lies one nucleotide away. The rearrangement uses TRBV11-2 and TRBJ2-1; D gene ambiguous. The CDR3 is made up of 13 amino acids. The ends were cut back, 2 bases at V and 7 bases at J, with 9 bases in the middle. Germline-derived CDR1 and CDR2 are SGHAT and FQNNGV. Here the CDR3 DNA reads TGTGCCAGCAGCTTAAGGATTTCGAATGAGCAGTTCTTC. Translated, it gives CASSLRISNEQFF. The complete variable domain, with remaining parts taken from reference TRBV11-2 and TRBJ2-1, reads EAGVAQSPRYKIIEKRQSVAFWCNPISGHATLYWYQQILGQGPKLLIQFQNNGVVDDSQLPKDRFSAERLKGVDSTLKIQPAKLEDSAVYLCASSLRISNEQFFGPGTRLTVL.

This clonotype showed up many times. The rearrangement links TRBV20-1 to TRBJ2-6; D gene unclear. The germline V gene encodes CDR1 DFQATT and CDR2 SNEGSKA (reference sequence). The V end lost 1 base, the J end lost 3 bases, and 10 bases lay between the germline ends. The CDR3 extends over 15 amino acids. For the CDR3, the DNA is TGCAGTGCTAGAGCGATGGCGATTGGGGCCAACGTCCTGACTTTC. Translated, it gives CSARAMAIGANVLTF.

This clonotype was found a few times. The chain's CDR3 is CASSADRTYEQYF. In nucleotides, the CDR3 is TGTGCCAGCAGCGCGGACAGGACCTACGAGCAGTACTTC. The rearrangement links TRBV5-5 to TRBJ2-7; TRBD1 matches 7 bases. V shed 4 bases and J 2 bases; nucleotides not matched to a gene: 3. The CDR3 has 13 amino acids. The germline V gene encodes CDR1 SGHKS and CDR2 YYEKEE (reference sequence).

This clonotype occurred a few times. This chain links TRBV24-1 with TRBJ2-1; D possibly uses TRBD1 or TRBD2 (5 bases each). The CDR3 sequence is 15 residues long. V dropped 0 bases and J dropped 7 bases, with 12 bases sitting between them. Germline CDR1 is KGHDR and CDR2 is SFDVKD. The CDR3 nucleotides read TGTGCCACCAGTGATTTGCGAGAGGGGCAAAATGAGCAGTTCTTC. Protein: CATSDLREGQNEQFF.

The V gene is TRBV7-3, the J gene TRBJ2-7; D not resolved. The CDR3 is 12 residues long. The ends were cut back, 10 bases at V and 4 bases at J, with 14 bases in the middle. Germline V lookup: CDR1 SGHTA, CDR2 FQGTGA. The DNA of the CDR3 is TGTGCCACTTGGGCTAATGGGTACGAGCAGTACTTC. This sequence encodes CATWANGYEQYF. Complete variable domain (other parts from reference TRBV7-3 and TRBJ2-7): GAGVSQTPSNKVTEKGKYVELRCDPISGHTALYWYRQSLGQGPEFLIYFQGTGAADDSGLPNDRFFAVRPEGSVSTLKIQRTERGDSAVYLCATWANGYEQYFGPGTRLTVT.

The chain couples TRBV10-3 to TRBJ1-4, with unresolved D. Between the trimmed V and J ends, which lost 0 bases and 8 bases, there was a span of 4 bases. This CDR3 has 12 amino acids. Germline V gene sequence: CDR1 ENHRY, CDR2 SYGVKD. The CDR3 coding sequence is TGTGCCATCAGTGAGTCTTACGAAAAACTGTTTTTT. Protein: CAISESYEKLFF.

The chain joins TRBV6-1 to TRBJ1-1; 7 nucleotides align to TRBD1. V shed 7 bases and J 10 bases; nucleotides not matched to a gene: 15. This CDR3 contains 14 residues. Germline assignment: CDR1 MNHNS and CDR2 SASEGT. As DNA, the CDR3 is TGTGCCAGCAAAACAGGGGTGTGGGCCGTGGGAGCTTTCTTT. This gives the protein CASKTGVWAVGAFF.

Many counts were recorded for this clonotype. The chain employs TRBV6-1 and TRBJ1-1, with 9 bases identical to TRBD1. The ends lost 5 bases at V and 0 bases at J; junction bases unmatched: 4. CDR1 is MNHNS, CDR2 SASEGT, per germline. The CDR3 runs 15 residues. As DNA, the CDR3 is TGTGCCAGCAGTCTTGGACAGGGGATGAACACTGAAGCTTTCTTT. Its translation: CASSLGQGMNTEAFF.

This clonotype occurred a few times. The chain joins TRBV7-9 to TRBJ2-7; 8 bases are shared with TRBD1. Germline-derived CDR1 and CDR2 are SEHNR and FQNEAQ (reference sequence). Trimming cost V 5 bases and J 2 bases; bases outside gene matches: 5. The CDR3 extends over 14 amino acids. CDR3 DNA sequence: TGTGCCAGCAGCCACCGGGACAGGACCTACGAGCAGTACTTC. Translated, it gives CASSHRDRTYEQYF.

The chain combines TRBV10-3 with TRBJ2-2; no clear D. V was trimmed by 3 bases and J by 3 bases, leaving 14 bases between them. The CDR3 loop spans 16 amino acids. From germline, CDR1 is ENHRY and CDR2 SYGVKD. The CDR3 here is CAISEVAGRYTGELFF. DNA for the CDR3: TGTGCCATCAGTGAAGTAGCTGGGCGGTACACCGGGGAGCTGTTTTTT.

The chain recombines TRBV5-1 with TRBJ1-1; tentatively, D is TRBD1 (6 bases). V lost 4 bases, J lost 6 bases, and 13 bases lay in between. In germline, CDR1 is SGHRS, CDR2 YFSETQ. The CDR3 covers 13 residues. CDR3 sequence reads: CASSLGTTSEAFF. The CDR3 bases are TGCGCCAGCAGCCTAGGGACAACTTCTGAAGCTTTCTTT.

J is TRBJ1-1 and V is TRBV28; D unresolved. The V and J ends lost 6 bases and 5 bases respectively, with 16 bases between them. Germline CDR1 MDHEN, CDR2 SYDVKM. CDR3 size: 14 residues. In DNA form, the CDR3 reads TGTGCCAGCAGCCCCGCGGAGGGTGGGACTGAAGCTTTCTTT. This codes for CASSPAEGGTEAFF.

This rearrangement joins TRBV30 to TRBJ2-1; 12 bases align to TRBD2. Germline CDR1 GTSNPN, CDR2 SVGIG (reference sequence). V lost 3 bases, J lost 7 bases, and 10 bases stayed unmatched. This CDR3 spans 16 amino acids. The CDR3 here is CAWRESGLAGGNEQFF. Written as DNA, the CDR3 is TGTGCCTGGAGAGAGTCGGGACTAGCGGGTGGGAATGAGCAGTTCTTC.